The present entry profiles one TCR beta chain with its context. The protocol was immunoSEQ multiplex PCR, while the TCRdb copy is restricted to in-frame clones and leaves out a portion. This table has about 370,000 clones, about nine tenths appearing once. The sample belongs to a study of Ad26.COV2.S vaccination and SARS-CoV-2 variants. Treatment specified: some 20 received Ad26.COV2.S at low or high dose, single or two shots; about 5 received placebo; per-sample allocation not given. Sampling was performed 63 days after the first vaccine or placebo injection. J was trimmed by 8 bases and V by 0 bases; bases with no gene match: 6. Germline lookup yields CDR1 LGHDT and CDR2 YNNKEL (reference sequence). This CDR3 contains 15 residues.

The J gene is TRBJ1-4, the V gene TRBV3-1 (or the pseudogene TRBV3-2), with TRBD1 identical over 7 bases. The clonotype originates from a person between 18 and 65 years old who received the Ad26.COV2.S COVID-19 vaccine or a placebo. The sample here was peripheral blood, taken in a trial of Ad26.COV2.S vaccine versus placebo. In DNA, the CDR3 is TGTGCCAGCAGCCAAGATCTGACAGGGAGAGAAAAACTGTTTTTT. Translated, it gives CASSQDLTGREKLFF.